These 20 T cell receptor beta chains originate from one sample sequenced in a study of Graves' ophthalmopathy and Graves' hyperthyroidism (dated by TCRdb to the late 2010s). The reads were generated on an Illumina HiSeq 2000. TCR beta CDR3 regions were amplified from RNA transcripts for repertoire sequencing. A first-round RT-PCR used HTBI primers with the Qiagen OneStep RT-PCR kit, followed by a second-round multiplex PCR, size selection and purification. TCRdb's own reprocessing of the public reads used fastp at Q25 and MiXCR and kept productive beta chains. Merged by CDR3 protein, the rows form single entries marked with the most common genes and DNA. The sample includes roughly 400,000 distinct CDR3 sequences, with 15% observed a single time. The ten largest clones represent 5.5% to 7% of the sample. Sequencing input: peripheral blood. Receptors originate from a woman aged 18-29 years with stable Graves' hyperthyroidism. Donor details come from another sample of the same person, matched by shared clones.

This clonotype came up many times. The chain is built from TRBV12-3 or TRBV12-4 and TRBJ1-1; D gene unclear. The CDR3 contains 12 residues. Trimming removed 5 bases from V and 3 bases from J, with 7 bases in between. CDR3 residues: CASSTGDTEAFF. For the CDR3, the DNA is TGTGCCAGCAGTACTGGGGACACTGAAGCTTTCTTT.

A note on this clonotype: In this CDR3 the conserved last residue, phenylalanine or tryptophan, is missing, so a read error is likely. The DNA is left out, because the CDR3 cannot be placed on it with certainty; the CDR3 is given as TCRdb lists it. The chain joins TRBV6-1 to TRBJ1-2; the DNA was not used to check the table's D call, TRBD1. Germline V gene data show CDR1 as MNHNS and CDR2 as SASEGT. The CDR3 totals 15 residues, both ends included. The CDR3 here is CASSRTGSSVYGYTV.

This clonotype was counted at least ten times. V is TRBV24-1 and J is TRBJ1-4; 10 positions agree with TRBD1. Trimming took 12 bases from V and 6 from J; bases not matched to a gene: 12. The germline V gene has CDR1 KGHDR and CDR2 SFDVKD. The CDR3 sequence is 15 residues long. The CDR3 region has the DNA TGTGCCTTAACGGGACAGGGGAACGGGGATGAAAAACTGTTTTTT. It is translated as CALTGQGNGDEKLFF.

The rearrangement links TRBV10-1 to TRBJ2-7; 11 bases are shared with TRBD1. From germline, CDR1 is WNHNN and CDR2 SYGVQD (reference sequence). CDR3 length: 14 amino acids. V shed 3 bases, J shed 7 bases, and the junction held 5 bases outside the gene matches. CDR3 sequence reads: CASSDGQGAREQYF. In nucleotides, the CDR3 is TGCGCCAGCAGTGATGGACAGGGGGCGCGTGAGCAGTACTTC.

This clonotype has a count of ten or more. The chain uses TRBV24-1 and TRBJ1-5, with 8 positions matching TRBD1. CDR1 is KGHDR, CDR2 SFDVKD, per germline. The CDR3 runs to 21 residues. V trimming: 0 bases; J trimming: 0 bases; junction bases outside the gene matches: 15. CDR3 in DNA: TGTGCCACCAGTGATTTGCAGGACCTAGTGACAGGGGCCATTAGCAATCAGCCCCAGCATTTT. Its translation: CATSDLQDLVTGAISNQPQHF.

This clonotype was seen repeatedly, ten times or more. The V gene is TRBV5-1, the J gene TRBJ2-7; 7 nucleotides match TRBD1. The V gene end was trimmed by 4 bases and the J gene end by 2 bases; junction bases not matched to a gene: 3. The CDR3 runs to 13 residues. The germline V gene encodes CDR1 SGHRS and CDR2 YFSETQ. The CDR3 spells CASSEGQTYEQYF. The CDR3 DNA reads as TGCGCCAGCAGCGAGGGACAGACCTACGAGCAGTACTTC.

This clonotype was observed many times. The chain employs TRBV5-1 and TRBJ1-2, with D possibly TRBD1 on 5 matching bases. CDR1 and CDR2 (germline): SGHRS, YFSETQ. The CDR3 spans 13 residues. V was trimmed by 4 bases and J by 5 bases, leaving 12 bases between them. The CDR3 loop is CASSGGTKYGYTF. In DNA, the CDR3 is TGCGCCAGCAGCGGCGGGACCAAGTATGGCTACACCTTC. Full variable domain (outside the CDR3, taken from reference TRBV5-1 and TRBJ1-2): KAGVTQTPRYLIKTRGQQVTLSCSPISGHRSVSWYQQTPGQGLQFLFEYFSETQRNKGNFPGRFSGRQFSNSRSEMNVSTLELGDSALYLCASSGGTKYGYTFGSGTRLTVV.

This clonotype came up many times. The chain recombines TRBV19 with TRBJ1-1; 7 bases line up with TRBD1. There are 14 residues in the CDR3. The J segment lost 4 bases and the V segment lost 4 bases, leaving 6 bases of the junction unmatched. From germline, CDR1 is LNHDA and CDR2 SQIVND (reference sequence). The CDR3, as DNA: TGTGCCAGTAGTACGACAGGGAGTAGCACTGAAGCTTTCTTT. Translated, it gives CASSTTGSSTEAFF.

This clonotype was counted only a few times. J is TRBJ2-5 and V is TRBV29-1; D gene ambiguous. V was trimmed by 6 bases and J by 2 bases, leaving 16 bases between them. Germline V gene data show CDR1 as SQVTM and CDR2 as ANQGSEA. This CDR3 has 14 residues. The CDR3 protein is CSVGHRNWQETQYF. The DNA of the CDR3 is TGCAGCGTGGGCCACAGAAATTGGCAAGAGACCCAGTACTTC.

This clonotype was detected only a few times. This rearrangement joins TRBV5-1 to TRBJ2-7; TRBD1 aligns across 7 bases. Looked up from germline, CDR1 is SGHRS and CDR2 is YFSETQ. The CDR3 sequence is 14 residues long. V shed 1 base, J shed 5 bases, and the junction held 6 bases outside the gene matches. The CDR3 reads CASSLKGGWDEQYF. The CDR3 region has the DNA TGCGCCAGCAGCTTGAAAGGGGGCTGGGACGAGCAGTACTTC.

The gene calls are TRBV12-3 or TRBV12-4 and TRBJ2-2; 9 bases are a match to TRBD2. The V gene end was trimmed by 2 bases and the J gene end by 5 bases; junction bases not matched to a gene: 3. The CDR3 covers 15 residues. The CDR3 region has the DNA TGTGCCAGCAGTTTATTGCGGGGGGGTACCGGGGAGCTGTTTTTT. Its protein product is CASSLLRGGTGELFF.

This clonotype was recorded at least ten times. The chain has TRBV12-3 or TRBV12-4 and TRBJ1-2; D ambiguous. The V end was cut by 6 bases, the J end by 2 bases, with 10 bases between. The CDR3 is 13 amino acids. CDR3 sequence reads: CASSPGGNYGYTF. The CDR3 DNA is TGTGCCAGCAGCCCTGGAGGCAACTATGGCTACACCTTC.

This clonotype was found many times. The gene calls are TRBV7-8 and TRBJ2-7; TRBD1 aligns across 9 bases. V lost 5 bases and J lost 4; bases outside the gene matches: 12. The germline CDR1 and CDR2 sequences are SGHVS and FQNEAQ. This CDR3 is built from 16 residues. CDR3 sequence (DNA): TGTGCCAGCAGCCCAGCCCCCGGGACAGGGTTGTACGAGCAGTACTTC. It yields the protein CASSPAPGTGLYEQYF.

This clonotype was counted many times. The chain joins TRBV29-1 to TRBJ1-6; 9 positions match TRBD1. The junction had 6 bases not matched to a gene; V was cut back by 3 bases and J by 0 bases. The V gene's germline CDR1 is SQVTM and CDR2 ANQGSEA. This CDR3 is built from 17 residues. CDR3 DNA sequence: TGCAGCGTTGACGGGACAGGGCTGAGCTCCTATAATTCACCCCTCCACTTT. It translates to CSVDGTGLSSYNSPLHF.

The chain joins TRBV7-9 to TRBJ2-5; TRBD1 aligns across 8 bases. The ends lost 5 bases at V and 9 bases at J; junction bases unmatched: 8. This CDR3 region has 13 residues. Germline V gene sequence: CDR1 SEHNR, CDR2 FQNEAQ (reference sequence). The CDR3 bases are TGTGCCAGCAGCCCACAGGGGGTACGGGCCCAGTACTTC. It is translated as CASSPQGVRAQYF. The complete variable domain, with remaining parts taken from reference TRBV7-9 and TRBJ2-5, reads DTGVSQNPRHKITKRGQNVTFRCDPISEHNRLYWYRQTLGQGPEFLTYFQNEAQLEKSRLLSDRFSAERPKGSFSTLEIQRTEQGDSAMYLCASSPQGVRAQYFGPGTRLLVL.

A remark on this clonotype: One base away lies a much larger clone, so this may be a sequencing read error. The CDR3 ends on some other residue instead of the conserved phenylalanine or tryptophan, so this is likely a read error. The chain links TRBV25-1 to TRBJ1-2, with unresolved D. Germline loops: CDR1 MGHDK, CDR2 SYGVNS. V lost 4 bases and J lost 4, with 10 bases in between. The CDR3 consists of 13 residues. The CDR3 sequence is CASSAEIGYGYTY. For the CDR3, the DNA is TGTGCCAGCAGTGCGGAAATAGGCTATGGCTACACCTAC.

This clonotype appeared many times. V usage is TRBV12-3 or TRBV12-4 and J usage is TRBJ2-5; 11 bases are a match to TRBD2. The CDR3 spans 15 residues. With 7 bases clipped from V and 5 bases from J, the junction kept 9 bases outside the gene matches. CDR3 DNA: TGTGCCAGCACCGATAGCGGGGGGGGATGGGAGACCCAGTACTTC. Protein product: CASTDSGGGWETQYF.

This clonotype was seen at least ten times. The CDR3 DNA reads as TGCGCCAGCAGCTTGTCGGGGACAGGGGGCTACGAGCAGTACTTC. Translated: CASSLSGTGGYEQYF. The chain combines TRBV5-1 with TRBJ2-7; 11 bases map to TRBD1. The germline CDR1 and CDR2 sequences are SGHRS and YFSETQ. This CDR3 is built from 15 residues. V shed 1 base, J shed 3 bases, and the junction held 3 bases outside the gene matches.

This clonotype was seen only once. The chain is built from TRBV20-1 and TRBJ1-2, with TRBD1 matching 8 bases. Germline V lookup: CDR1 DFQATT, CDR2 SNEGSKA (reference sequence). This CDR3 spans 16 amino acids. V lost 1 base, J lost 1 base, and 8 bases stayed unmatched. The CDR3, as DNA: TGCAGTGCTAGAGCCTATGGGACAGGAATTAACTATGGCTACACCTTC. Amino acid sequence: CSARAYGTGINYGYTF.

This clonotype was observed at least ten times. V is TRBV2 and J is TRBJ1-1, with unresolved D. Germline V gene sequence: CDR1 SNHLY, CDR2 FYNNEI. The CDR3 loop spans 14 amino acids. Trimming cost V 6 bases and J 3 bases, with 14 bases left between them. This CDR3 reads CASSDPPPDTEAFF. The CDR3 coding sequence is TGTGCCAGCAGCGACCCACCCCCGGACACTGAAGCTTTCTTT.